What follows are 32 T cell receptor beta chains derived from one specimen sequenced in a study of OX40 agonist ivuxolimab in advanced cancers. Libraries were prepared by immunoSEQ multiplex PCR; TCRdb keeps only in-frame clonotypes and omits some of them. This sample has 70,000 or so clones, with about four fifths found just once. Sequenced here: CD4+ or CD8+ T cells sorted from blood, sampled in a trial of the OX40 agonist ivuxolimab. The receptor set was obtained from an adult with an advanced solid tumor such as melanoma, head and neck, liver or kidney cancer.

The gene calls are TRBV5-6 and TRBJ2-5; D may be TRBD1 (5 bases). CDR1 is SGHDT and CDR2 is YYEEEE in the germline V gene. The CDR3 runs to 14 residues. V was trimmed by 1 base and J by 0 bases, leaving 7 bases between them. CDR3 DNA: TGTGCCAGCAGCTTGAGGACAAACCAAGAGACCCAGTACTTC. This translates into CASSLRTNQETQYF.

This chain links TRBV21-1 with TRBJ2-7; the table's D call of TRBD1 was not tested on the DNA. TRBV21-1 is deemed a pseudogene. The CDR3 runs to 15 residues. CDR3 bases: TGTGCCAGCAGCAAAGTTCAGGCAGGTCGCTACGAGCAGTACTTC. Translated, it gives CASSKVQAGRYEQYF.

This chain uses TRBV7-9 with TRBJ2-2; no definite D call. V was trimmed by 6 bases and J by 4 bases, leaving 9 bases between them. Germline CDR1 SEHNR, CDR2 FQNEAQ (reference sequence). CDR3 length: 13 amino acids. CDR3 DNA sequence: TGTGCCAGCAGTCCCTTGCGCACCGGGGAGCTGTTTTTT. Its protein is CASSPLRTGELFF.

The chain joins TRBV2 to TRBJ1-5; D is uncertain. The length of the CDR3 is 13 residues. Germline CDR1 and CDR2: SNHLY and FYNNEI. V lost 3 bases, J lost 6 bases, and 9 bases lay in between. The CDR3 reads CASSDQAAQPQHF. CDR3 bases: TGTGCCAGCAGTGACCAAGCGGCTCAGCCCCAGCATTTT.

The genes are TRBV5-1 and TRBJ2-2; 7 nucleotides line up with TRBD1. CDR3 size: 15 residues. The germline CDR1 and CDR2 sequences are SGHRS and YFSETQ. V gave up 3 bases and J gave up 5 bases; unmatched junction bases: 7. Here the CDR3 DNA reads TGCGCCAGCAGCTACACAGGGGCGGAAACCGGGGAGCTGTTTTTT. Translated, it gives CASSYTGAETGELFF.

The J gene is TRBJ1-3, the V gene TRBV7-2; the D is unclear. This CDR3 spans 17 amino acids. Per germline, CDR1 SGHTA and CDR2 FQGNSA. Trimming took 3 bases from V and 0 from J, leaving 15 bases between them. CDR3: CASSFYGVVRSGNTIYF. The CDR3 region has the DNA TGTGCCAGCAGCTTTTATGGGGTGGTTCGCTCTGGAAACACCATATATTTT.

The CDR3 coding sequence is TGTGCCAGTAGTATAGCAAGGGGGTACTATGGCTACACCTTC. Protein product: CASSIARGYYGYTF. The chain uses TRBV19 and TRBJ1-2, with D tentatively TRBD1 (6 bases). Germline-derived CDR1 and CDR2 are LNHDA and SQIVND (reference sequence). There are 14 residues in the CDR3. V lost 1 base and J 3 bases, leaving 9 bases between the germline ends.

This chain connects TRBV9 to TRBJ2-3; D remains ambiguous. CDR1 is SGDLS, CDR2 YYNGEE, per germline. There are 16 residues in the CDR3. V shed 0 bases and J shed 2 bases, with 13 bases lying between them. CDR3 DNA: TGTGCCAGCAGCGTAGGGTTAGTAACCCTCACAGATACGCAGTATTTT. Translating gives CASSVGLVTLTDTQYF.

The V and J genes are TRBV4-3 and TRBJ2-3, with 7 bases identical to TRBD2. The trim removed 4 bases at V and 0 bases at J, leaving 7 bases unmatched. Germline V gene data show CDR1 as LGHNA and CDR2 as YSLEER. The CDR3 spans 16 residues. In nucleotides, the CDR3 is TGCGCCAGCAGCCTTGAAGCGGGGTATAGCACAGATACGCAGTATTTT. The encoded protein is CASSLEAGYSTDTQYF.

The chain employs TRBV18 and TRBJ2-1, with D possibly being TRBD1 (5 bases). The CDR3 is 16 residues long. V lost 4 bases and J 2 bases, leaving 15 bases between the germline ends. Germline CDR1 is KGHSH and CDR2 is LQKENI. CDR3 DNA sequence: TGTGCCAGCTCACAGGGGATAGCCAACCCCTACAATGAGCAGTTCTTC. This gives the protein CASSQGIANPYNEQFF.

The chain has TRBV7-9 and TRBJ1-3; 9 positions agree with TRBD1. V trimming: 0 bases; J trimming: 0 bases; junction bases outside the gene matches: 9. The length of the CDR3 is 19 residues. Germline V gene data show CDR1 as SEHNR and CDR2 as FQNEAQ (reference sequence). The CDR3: CASSLARGQGSSSGNTIYF. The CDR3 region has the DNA TGTGCCAGCAGCTTAGCGCGGGGACAGGGATCTTCCTCTGGAAACACCATATATTTT. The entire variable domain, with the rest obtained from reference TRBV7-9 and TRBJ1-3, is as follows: DTGVSQNPRHKITKRGQNVTFRCDPISEHNRLYWYRQTLGQGPEFLTYFQNEAQLEKSRLLSDRFSAERPKGSFSTLEIQRTEQGDSAMYLCASSLARGQGSSSGNTIYFGEGSWLTVV.

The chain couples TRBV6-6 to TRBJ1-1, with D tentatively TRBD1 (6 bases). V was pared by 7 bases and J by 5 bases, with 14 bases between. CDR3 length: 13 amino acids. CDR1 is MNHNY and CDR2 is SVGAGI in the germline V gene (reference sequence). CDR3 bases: TGTGCCAGCACCCCGGGGGCAGGAACTGAAGCTTTCTTT. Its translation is CASTPGAGTEAFF.

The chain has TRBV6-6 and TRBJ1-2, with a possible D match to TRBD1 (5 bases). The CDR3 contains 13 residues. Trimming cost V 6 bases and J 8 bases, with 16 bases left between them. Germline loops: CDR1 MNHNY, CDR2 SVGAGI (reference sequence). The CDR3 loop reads CASSRSDRRGYTF. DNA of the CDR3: TGTGCCAGCAGCCGCAGTGACAGAAGAGGCTACACCTTC.

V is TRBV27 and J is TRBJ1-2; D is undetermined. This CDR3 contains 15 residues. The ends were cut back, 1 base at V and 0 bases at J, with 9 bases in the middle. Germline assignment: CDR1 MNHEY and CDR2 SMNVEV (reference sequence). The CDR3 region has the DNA TGTGCCAGCAGTTTATACCGGGGAACTAACTATGGCTACACCTTC. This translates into CASSLYRGTNYGYTF.

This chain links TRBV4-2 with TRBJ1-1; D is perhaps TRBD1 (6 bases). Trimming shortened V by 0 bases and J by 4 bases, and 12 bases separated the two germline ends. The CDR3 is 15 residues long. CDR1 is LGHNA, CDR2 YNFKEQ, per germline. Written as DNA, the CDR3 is TGTGCCAGCAGCCAAGACAGACAGGCAAGCACTGAAGCTTTCTTT. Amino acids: CASSQDRQASTEAFF.

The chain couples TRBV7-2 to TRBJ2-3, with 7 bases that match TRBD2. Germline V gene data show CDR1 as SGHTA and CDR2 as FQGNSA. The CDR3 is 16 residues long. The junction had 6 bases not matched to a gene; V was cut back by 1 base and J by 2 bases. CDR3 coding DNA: TGTGCCAGCAGCTTAGGGGGCGGGGGTAACACAGATACGCAGTATTTT. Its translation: CASSLGGGGNTDTQYF. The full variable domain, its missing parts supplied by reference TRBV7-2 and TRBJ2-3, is GAGVSQSPSNKVTEKGKDVELRCDPISGHTALYWYRQSLGQGLEFLIYFQGNSAPDKSGLPSDRFSAERTGGSVSTLTIQRTQQEDSAVYLCASSLGGGGNTDTQYFGPGTRLTVL.

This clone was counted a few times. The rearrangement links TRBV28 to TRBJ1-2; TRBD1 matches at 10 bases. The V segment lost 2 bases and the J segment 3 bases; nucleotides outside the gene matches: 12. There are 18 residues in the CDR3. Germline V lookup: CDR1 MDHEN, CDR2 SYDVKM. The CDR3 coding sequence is TGTGCCAGCAGTTTAAGTGTTGGGACAGGGGCCCTCGACTATGGCTACACCTTC. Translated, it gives CASSLSVGTGALDYGYTF.

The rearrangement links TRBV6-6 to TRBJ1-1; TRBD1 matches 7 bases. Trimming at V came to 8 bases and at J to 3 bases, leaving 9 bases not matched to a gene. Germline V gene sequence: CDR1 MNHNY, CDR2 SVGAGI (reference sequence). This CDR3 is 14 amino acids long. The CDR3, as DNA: TGTGCCAGCCAACAGAAGGGGGCTTACACTGAAGCTTTCTTT. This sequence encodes CASQQKGAYTEAFF.

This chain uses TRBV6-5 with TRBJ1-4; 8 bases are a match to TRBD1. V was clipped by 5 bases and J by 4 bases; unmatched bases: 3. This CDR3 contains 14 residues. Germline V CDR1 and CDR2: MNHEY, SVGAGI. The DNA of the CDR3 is TGTGCCAGCAGTATACAGGGGGTTAATGAAAAACTGTTTTTT. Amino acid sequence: CASSIQGVNEKLFF.

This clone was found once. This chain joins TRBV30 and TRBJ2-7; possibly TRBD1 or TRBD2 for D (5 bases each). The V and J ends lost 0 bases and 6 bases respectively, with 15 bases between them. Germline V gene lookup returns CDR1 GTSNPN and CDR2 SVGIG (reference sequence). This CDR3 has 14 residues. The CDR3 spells CAWSVGRDRPEQYF. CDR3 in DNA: TGTGCCTGGAGTGTGGGCAGGGACCGCCCCGAGCAGTACTTC.

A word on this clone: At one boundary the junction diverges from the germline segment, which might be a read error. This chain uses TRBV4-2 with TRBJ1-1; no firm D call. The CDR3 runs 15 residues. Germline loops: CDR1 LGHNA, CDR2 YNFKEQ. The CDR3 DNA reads TGTGCCAGCAGCCAAGACCTCCAGGTGAACTCTGAAGCTTTCTTT. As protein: CASSQDLQVNSEAFF.

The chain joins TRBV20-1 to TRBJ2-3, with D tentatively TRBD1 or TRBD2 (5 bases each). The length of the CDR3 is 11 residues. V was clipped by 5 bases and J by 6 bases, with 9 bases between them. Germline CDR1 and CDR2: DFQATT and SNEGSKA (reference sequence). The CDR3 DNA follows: TGCAGTGCTCAGAGGGGTGATACGCAGTATTTT. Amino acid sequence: CSAQRGDTQYF.

CDR3 in amino acids: CASSSQPMDRLRGNTIYF. The CDR3 coding sequence is TGCGCCAGCAGCTCCCAACCCATGGACAGGCTGCGGGGAAACACCATATATTTT. The chain links TRBV5-1 to TRBJ1-3, with 7 positions matching TRBD1. The CDR3 length is 18 residues. Looked up from germline, CDR1 is SGHRS and CDR2 is YFSETQ. Trimming took 3 bases from V and 4 from J; bases not matched to a gene: 16.

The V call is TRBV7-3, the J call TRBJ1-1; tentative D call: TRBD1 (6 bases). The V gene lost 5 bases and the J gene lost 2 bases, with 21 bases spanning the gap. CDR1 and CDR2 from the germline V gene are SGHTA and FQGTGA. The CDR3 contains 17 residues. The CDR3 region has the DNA TGTGCCAGCAGCCTTCCGGGGGCTGCCAGATCCAACACTGAAGCTTTCTTT. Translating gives CASSLPGAARSNTEAFF.

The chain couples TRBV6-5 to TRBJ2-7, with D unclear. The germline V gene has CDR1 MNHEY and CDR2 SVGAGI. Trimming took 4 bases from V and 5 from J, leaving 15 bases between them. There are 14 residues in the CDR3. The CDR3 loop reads CASSLVTSPNEQYF. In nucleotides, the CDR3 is TGTGCCAGCAGTTTAGTGACATCGCCTAACGAGCAGTACTTC.

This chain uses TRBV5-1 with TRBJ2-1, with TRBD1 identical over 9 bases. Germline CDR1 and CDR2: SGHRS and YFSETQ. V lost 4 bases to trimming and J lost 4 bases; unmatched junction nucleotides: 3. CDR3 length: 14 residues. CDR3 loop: CASSKTGGYNEQFF. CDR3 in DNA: TGCGCCAGCAGCAAGACAGGGGGGTACAATGAGCAGTTCTTC.

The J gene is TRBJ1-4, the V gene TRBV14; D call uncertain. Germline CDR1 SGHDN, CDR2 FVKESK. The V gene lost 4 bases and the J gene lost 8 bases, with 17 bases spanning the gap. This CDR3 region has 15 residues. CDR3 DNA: TGTGCCAGCAGCCTCCGAGGTATCTGGCAGGAAAAACTGTTTTTT. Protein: CASSLRGIWQEKLFF.

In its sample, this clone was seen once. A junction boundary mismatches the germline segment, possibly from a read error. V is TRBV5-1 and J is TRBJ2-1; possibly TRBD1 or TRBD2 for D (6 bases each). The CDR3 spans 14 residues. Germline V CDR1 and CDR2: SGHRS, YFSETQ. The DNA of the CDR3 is TGCGCCACTACTACGGGGGCAAGTGACAATGGGCAGTTCTTC. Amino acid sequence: CATTTGASDNGQFF.

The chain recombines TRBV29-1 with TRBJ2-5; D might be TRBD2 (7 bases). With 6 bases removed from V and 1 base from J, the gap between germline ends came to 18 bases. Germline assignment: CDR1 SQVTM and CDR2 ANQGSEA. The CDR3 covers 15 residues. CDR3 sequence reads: CSVTTRGGFQETQYF. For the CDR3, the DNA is TGCAGCGTGACCACAAGGGGGGGATTCCAAGAGACCCAGTACTTC.

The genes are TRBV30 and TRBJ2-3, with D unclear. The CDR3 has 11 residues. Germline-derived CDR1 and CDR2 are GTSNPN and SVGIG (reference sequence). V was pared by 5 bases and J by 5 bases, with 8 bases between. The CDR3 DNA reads TGTGCCTGGGAGGCGCGAGATACGCAGTATTTT. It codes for CAWEARDTQYF.

The DNA for the CDR3 is TGTGCCAGCAGCTTACGGCAGGGAAGTTTAGATGGCTACACCTTC. As protein: CASSLRQGSLDGYTF. The chain combines TRBV7-2 with TRBJ1-2; D is perhaps TRBD1 (5 bases). V lost 2 bases to trimming and J lost 6 bases, with 16 bases between them. Germline assignment: CDR1 SGHTA and CDR2 FQGNSA. CDR3 length: 15 amino acids.

CDR3 DNA: TGTGCCAGCAGATCTCAGGGGAATTCACCCCTCCACTTT. It codes for CASRSQGNSPLHF. The rearrangement links TRBV28 to TRBJ1-6; tentative D call: TRBD1 (6 bases). The germline V gene has CDR1 MDHEN and CDR2 SYDVKM. Trimming left V 6 bases short and J 7 bases short, with 10 bases between. The CDR3 contains 13 residues.